Presented here are 20 T cell receptor beta chains from one specimen sequenced in a study of Ad26.COV2.S vaccination and SARS-CoV-2 variants. The method was immunoSEQ multiplex PCR; TCRdb's version includes in-frame clones alone and lacks a portion of them. The data hold about half a million clones, with roughly nine tenths observed a single time. Treatment indicated: 15 to 20 received Ad26.COV2.S at low or high dose, single or two shots; about 5 received placebo; per-sample allocation not given. At day 63 after the first vaccine or placebo injection, samples were drawn. The input for sequencing was peripheral blood, taken in a trial of Ad26.COV2.S vaccine versus placebo. Every receptor here comes from a person aged 18-65 years who received the Ad26.COV2.S COVID-19 vaccine or a placebo.

The rearrangement joins TRBV30 to TRBJ1-5; D is unresolved. The CDR3 runs to 13 residues. Per germline, CDR1 GTSNPN and CDR2 SVGIG (reference sequence). Trimming took 5 bases from V and 1 from J, leaving 9 bases between them. CDR3 in DNA: TGTGCCTGGCGCAGCGGAAGCAATCAGCCCCAGCATTTT. This gives the protein CAWRSGSNQPQHF.

This CDR3 reads CASRAQGAPGYTF. CDR3 nucleotide sequence: TGTGCCAGCAGGGCACAGGGGGCGCCAGGCTACACCTTC. This chain joins TRBV28 and TRBJ1-2, with TRBD1 matching 9 bases. The CDR3 extends over 13 amino acids. The germline V gene encodes CDR1 MDHEN and CDR2 SYDVKM. V shed 6 bases and J 8 bases; nucleotides not matched to a gene: 7.

The rearrangement links TRBV18 to TRBJ2-1; no clear D. V lost 6 bases to trimming and J lost 7 bases, with 10 bases between them. From germline, CDR1 is KGHSH and CDR2 LQKENI. CDR3 length equals 12 residues. CDR3 in amino acids: CASSWTRNEQFF. CDR3 sequence (DNA): TGTGCCAGCTCGTGGACGAGGAATGAGCAGTTCTTC.

The chain links TRBV14 to TRBJ2-1; no clear D. Between the trimmed V and J ends, which lost 1 base and 5 bases, there was a span of 18 bases. CDR3 length: 17 residues. Looked up from germline, CDR1 is SGHDN and CDR2 is FVKESK. The CDR3 DNA follows: TGTGCCAGCAGCCAAGCCATTCGGCTAGACGGAAACAATGAGCAGTTCTTC. Translating gives CASSQAIRLDGNNEQFF.

V is TRBV5-1 and J is TRBJ1-2; 7 positions agree with TRBD1. Losses at the gene ends were 4 bases for V and 2 bases for J; bases not matched to a gene: 8. The germline gives CDR1 SGHRS, CDR2 YFSETQ. The CDR3 spans 15 residues. For the CDR3, the DNA is TGCGCCAGCAGCGCCCTGACAGGGATCAACTATGGCTACACCTTC. Protein product: CASSALTGINYGYTF. Variable domain in full (rest from reference TRBV5-1 and TRBJ1-2): KAGVTQTPRYLIKTRGQQVTLSCSPISGHRSVSWYQQTPGQGLQFLFEYFSETQRNKGNFPGRFSGRQFSNSRSEMNVSTLELGDSALYLCASSALTGINYGYTFGSGTRLTVV.

The V and J genes are TRBV10-2 and TRBJ1-1; a possible D gene is TRBD1 (6 bases). The germline gives CDR1 WSHSY, CDR2 SAAADI. The V and J ends lost 3 bases and 8 bases respectively, with 19 bases between them. The CDR3 is 15 residues long. The CDR3 DNA follows: TGCGCCAGCAGTGACCCCCGGAGGGGGGAGAGGGAAGCTTTCTTT. This sequence encodes CASSDPRRGEREAFF.

CDR3 coding DNA: TGTGCCAGCAGTCGACAGGGCACTACGATGAACACTGAAGCTTTCTTT. Encoded protein: CASSRQGTTMNTEAFF. The chain has TRBV6-2 or TRBV6-3 and TRBJ1-1; 7 bases map to TRBD1. Germline V CDR1 and CDR2: MNHEY, SVGEGT. V lost 5 bases to trimming and J lost 0 bases; unmatched junction nucleotides: 9. The CDR3 contains 16 residues.

The chain links TRBV19 to TRBJ1-2, with 7 positions matching TRBD1. The V and J ends lost 5 bases and 7 bases, in that order; junction bases with no gene match: 7. The CDR3 covers 13 residues. Germline V gene sequence: CDR1 LNHDA, CDR2 SQIVND (reference sequence). The chain's CDR3 is CASSSTGFVGYTF. DNA of the CDR3: TGTGCCAGTAGTTCGACAGGGTTTGTTGGCTACACCTTC.

The chain joins TRBV27 to TRBJ1-5; 11 nucleotides line up with TRBD1. The V gene's germline CDR1 is MNHEY and CDR2 SMNVEV (reference sequence). The CDR3 covers 18 residues. After removal of 5 bases from V and 0 bases from J, the junction contained 9 bases not matched to a gene. CDR3 loop: CASSPPRDRGYSNQPQHF. CDR3 in DNA: TGTGCCAGCAGTCCCCCGAGGGACAGGGGGTATAGCAATCAGCCCCAGCATTTT.

The chain has TRBV6-5 and TRBJ1-6; no clear D. Trimming took 4 bases from V and 7 from J, leaving 11 bases between them. Per the germline V gene, CDR1 is MNHEY and CDR2 is SVGAGI. The CDR3 is 14 amino acids. CDR3 amino acids: CASSSEDRNSPLHF. The CDR3 nucleotides are TGTGCCAGCAGTTCCGAGGACCGCAATTCACCCCTCCACTTT.

CDR3 residues: CASSTGTGTREAFF. The CDR3 DNA reads as TGTGCCAGCAGCACAGGGACAGGTACAAGAGAAGCTTTCTTT. This rearrangement joins TRBV7-8 to TRBJ1-1; 8 positions match TRBD1. Germline CDR1 SGHVS, CDR2 FQNEAQ. The trim removed 5 bases at V and 8 bases at J, leaving 10 bases unmatched. The CDR3 length is 14 residues. Filled out from reference TRBV7-8 and TRBJ1-1, the complete variable domain reads GAGVSQSPRYKVAKRGQDVALRCDPISGHVSLFWYQQALGQGPEFLTYFQNEAQLDKSGLPSDRFFAERPEGSVSTLKIQRTQQEDSAVYLCASSTGTGTREAFFGQGTRLTVV.

In the case of this clone: Other DNA sequences of this sample code for an identical CDR3. This chain connects TRBV3-1 (or the pseudogene TRBV3-2) to TRBJ2-7; D not resolved. The CDR3 runs to 13 residues. The germline V gene encodes CDR1 LGHDT and CDR2 YNNKEL (reference sequence). Trimming took off 0 bases at V and 4 bases at J, with 7 bases between the two ends. For the CDR3, the DNA is TGTGCCAGCAGCCAAGATGGGCCTTACGAGCAGTACTTC. This codes for CASSQDGPYEQYF.

The chain recombines TRBV19 with TRBJ1-1, with D perhaps matching TRBD1 (5 bases). V lost 4 bases and J lost 4, with 13 bases in between. Germline-derived CDR1 and CDR2 are LNHDA and SQIVND (reference sequence). This CDR3 region has 14 residues. For the CDR3, the DNA is TGTGCCAGTAGTAAGGGACGCTGGGTCACTGAAGCTTTCTTT. Its translation: CASSKGRWVTEAFF.

The chain combines TRBV13 with TRBJ1-2, with D possibly being TRBD1 (5 bases). Trimming took 4 bases from V and 4 from J, leaving 10 bases between them. CDR3 length equals 13 residues. CDR1 and CDR2 (germline): PRHDT, FYEKMQ (reference sequence). CDR3 sequence reads: CASSSQDTYGYTF. The DNA of the CDR3 is TGTGCCAGCAGCTCTCAGGACACCTATGGCTACACCTTC.

J is TRBJ1-1 and V is TRBV10-3; D gene ambiguous. V lost 2 bases to trimming and J lost 0 bases, with 10 bases between them. The CDR3 is 15 amino acids. Germline assignment: CDR1 ENHRY and CDR2 SYGVKD. The DNA for the CDR3 is TGTGCCATCAGTGAGGGCGGCACCATGAACACTGAAGCTTTCTTT. Its translation is CAISEGGTMNTEAFF.

The chain recombines TRBV4-1 with TRBJ2-5; TRBD1 might be the D (5 bases). V lost 0 bases to trimming and J lost 8 bases, with 10 bases between them. The length of the CDR3 is 13 residues. Germline V gives CDR1 MGHRA, CDR2 YSYEKL. CDR3 DNA: TGCGCCAGCAGCCAAGATGTTCAGGGCACCCAGTACTTC. Protein: CASSQDVQGTQYF.

The genes are TRBV6-5 and TRBJ2-3; 7 nucleotides match TRBD2. The V segment lost 6 bases and the J segment 2 bases; nucleotides outside the gene matches: 2. The germline CDR1 and CDR2 sequences are MNHEY and SVGAGI. The CDR3 has 13 amino acids. In DNA form, the CDR3 reads TGTGCCAGCAGGAGACTAGCCACAGATACGCAGTATTTT. It yields the protein CASRRLATDTQYF.

This rearrangement joins TRBV27 to TRBJ2-1; no reliable D call. The CDR3 consists of 12 residues. The germline V and J ends were trimmed by 6 bases and 0 bases, with 3 bases remaining between them. Germline values: CDR1 MNHEY, CDR2 SMNVEV (reference sequence). The CDR3 DNA reads TGTGCCAGCAGATCCTCCTACAATGAGCAGTTCTTC. As protein: CASRSSYNEQFF.

This clone was seen just once. This chain links TRBV7-9 with TRBJ1-2; D unresolved. This CDR3 spans 13 amino acids. V lost 5 bases and J 0 bases, leaving 7 bases between the germline ends. In germline, CDR1 is SEHNR, CDR2 FQNEAQ (reference sequence). In nucleotides, the CDR3 is TGTGCCAGCAGCCGACTACCTAACTATGGCTACACCTTC. Amino acids: CASSRLPNYGYTF. The full variable domain, in which reference TRBV7-9 and TRBJ1-2 provide the parts outside the CDR3, is DTGVSQNPRHKITKRGQNVTFRCDPISEHNRLYWYRQTLGQGPEFLTYFQNEAQLEKSRLLSDRFSAERPKGSFSTLEIQRTEQGDSAMYLCASSRLPNYGYTFGSGTRLTVV.

This chain links TRBV2 with TRBJ1-3; D uncertain. The V end lost 4 bases, the J end lost 0 bases, and 10 bases lay between the germline ends. Germline CDR1 reads SNHLY; CDR2 reads FYNNEI. The CDR3 is made up of 15 amino acids. The CDR3 nucleotides are TGTGCCAGCAGTGTGTTGGGGAACTCTGGAAACACCATATATTTT. Translating gives CASSVLGNSGNTIYF.